This TCR beta chain is drawn from a study of blood T cell repertoires in COVID-19. Study at large: Both acute and convalescent COVID-19 samples were obtained from the United States, Italy and Spain. From T cells, B-cell-depleted T cells, or PBMCs came the material, which was cDNA or gDNA.

The count of this clone is one. The CDR3 extends over 13 amino acids. Trimming cost V 4 bases and J 5 bases, with 11 bases left between them. The data were produced by immunoSEQ multiplex PCR, yet TCRdb's version contains in-frame clones alone and is incomplete. The profile shows some 290,000 clones, under 90% of them singletons. The TCR sequence derives from a woman aged 25 to 45 with COVID-19, enrolled during active disease. The chain combines TRBV12-3 or TRBV12-4 with TRBJ2-5; TRBD1 might be the D (6 bases). The specimen was peripheral blood. The CDR3 loop reads CASSSTGVETQYF. CDR3 DNA: TGTGCCAGCAGTTCGACAGGTGTGGAGACCCAGTACTTC.